Described below is a single TCR beta chain sequence and its context. The protocol was immunoSEQ multiplex PCR, while the TCRdb copy is restricted to in-frame clones and leaves out a portion. Of some 140,000 clones in the sample, roughly 85% were seen once. The CDR3 consists of 15 residues. The germline gives CDR1 SGHDT, CDR2 YYEEEE. The germline V and J ends were trimmed by 4 bases and 3 bases, with 13 bases remaining between them. The record originates from a study of T cell responses to AZD1222 COVID-19 vaccine. Sample: peripheral blood, taken 28 days after the second dose of the MenACWY control vaccine. This chain joins TRBV5-6 and TRBJ1-4; D perhaps matches TRBD1 (5 bases). This sequence originates from an adult who received the MenACWY meningococcal vaccine as a control. The CDR3 loop reads CASSLQGLSNEKLFF. Here the CDR3 DNA reads TGTGCCAGCAGCCTCCAGGGTTTGTCTAATGAAAAACTGTTTTTT.